This T cell receptor (beta chain) comes out of a study of graft-versus-host responses after intestinal transplantation. The assay was immunoSEQ multiplex PCR, and TCRdb's table has in-frame clones only and misses some. This sample has around 7,800 clones, with 95% to 98% found just once. This clone was counted once. Sequencing was performed on PBMCs, taken 23 days after intestinal transplant. This sequence originates from a human patient who received an intestinal transplant, so some T cells may come from the graft donor.

CDR3 amino acids: CASSLPGLANTDTQYF. The CDR3 DNA reads TGTGCCAGCAGTTTACCGGGACTGGCTAACACAGATACGCAGTATTTT. The chain couples TRBV28 to TRBJ2-3; D is possibly TRBD2 (6 bases). V lost 2 bases and J 2 bases, leaving 14 bases between the germline ends. Per germline, CDR1 MDHEN and CDR2 SYDVKM. This CDR3 has 16 amino acids.